The sample holds one count of the clone carrying this T cell receptor beta chain. The antigen remains unidentified. Donors, healthy HIV-negative adults, lacked recent acute infections or vaccinations. The sample is drawn from a study of shared clonotypes between healthy human individuals. The CDR3 covers 12 residues. Trimming at V came to 7 bases and at J to 4 bases, leaving 6 bases not matched to a gene. Germline V gene data show CDR1 as SQVTM and CDR2 as ANQGSEA. Genomic DNA (from each subset) was split evenly across several immunoSEQ plates. Libraries were prepared by immunoSEQ multiplex PCR; TCRdb keeps only in-frame clonotypes and omits some of them. Among 2,500,000 or so clones listed, approximately 93% were seen once. Study-wide points: Large depth notwithstanding, sorted-subset sequencing proved incomplete by rarefaction.

The sequence came from a man aged 18 to 30 in good health. Some clones in this sample may be carry-over from other donors' samples. The sample consisted of naive CD4+ T cells from PBMCs. As for subset: CD45RA+ positively selected. This sequence joins TRBV29-1 and TRBJ1-2, with 7 positions matching TRBD1. CDR3 in DNA: TGCAGCGGGGGGGACAGCTTCTATGGCTACACCTTC. It codes for CSGGDSFYGYTF.